The clone carrying this T cell receptor beta chain was seen a few times. The data belong to a study of T-cell reconstitution after alpha-beta-depleted transplantation in children. Trimming pared 4 bases from V and 0 bases from J, leaving 10 bases between. Germline lookup yields CDR1 LGHDT and CDR2 YNNKEL (reference sequence). The CDR3 runs to 15 residues. For TCRbeta, the library was prepared with unique molecular identifiers. TCRdb processed the PCR reads anew with MiXCR; each CDR3 protein has one entry. The table shows more than 90,000 distinct CDR3 sequences, with approximately 8.4% occurring only once.

V and J are TRBV3-1 and TRBJ1-3; D call uncertain. The TCR comes from a human donor who donated a stem cell graft to a child with congenital amegakaryocytic thrombocytopenia. Sequencing was performed on PBMCs from the stem cell graft donor, taken from the stem cell graft. The CDR3 DNA is TGTGCCAGCAGCCTCGCGGATTACTCTGGAAACACCATATATTTT. It translates to CASSLADYSGNTIYF.